Below, 10 T cell receptor beta chains from the same sample are listed, as sequenced in a study of identical twins. TCRdb analysed the 5' RACE reads with MiXCR anew, one entry per CDR3 protein. The sample records about 690,000 distinct CDR3 sequences, 5.5% to 7.5% being singletons. Sequenced material: naive T cells sorted from blood. The receptors shown here come from a man between 18 and 35 years old in good health.

This clonotype was observed many times. The V gene is TRBV15, the J gene TRBJ2-3, with 11 bases aligning to TRBD2. The CDR3 length is 14 residues. Germline CDR1 is LNHNV and CDR2 is YYDKDF (reference sequence). Trimming cost V 8 bases and J 6 bases; bases outside gene matches: 7. The CDR3 DNA is TGTGCCACCTCTTTACTAGCGGGAGAGGATACGCAGTATTTT. Translated: CATSLLAGEDTQYF.

This clonotype was picked up a small number of times. Here the CDR3 reads CASSPTSAHEQYF. DNA of the CDR3: TGTGCCAGCAGCCCGACTAGCGCCCACGAGCAGTACTTC. The chain uses TRBV6-1 and TRBJ2-7; 8 positions match TRBD2. The length of the CDR3 is 13 residues. Germline assignment: CDR1 MNHNS and CDR2 SASEGT. The V segment lost 6 bases and the J segment 5 bases; nucleotides outside the gene matches: 6.

The gene calls are TRBV20-1 and TRBJ2-5; TRBD2 matches 10 bases. The CDR3 has 14 amino acids. Trimming took 5 bases from V and 6 from J; bases not matched to a gene: 9. The germline gives CDR1 DFQATT, CDR2 SNEGSKA (reference sequence). This chain's CDR3 is CSASGTSVGQTQYF. The CDR3 DNA follows: TGCAGTGCTTCGGGGACTAGCGTGGGTCAGACCCAGTACTTC.

This clonotype was counted only a few times. This chain uses TRBV25-1 with TRBJ2-4, with TRBD2 as a possible D gene (5 bases). This CDR3 comprises 14 residues. Germline CDR1 is MGHDK and CDR2 is SYGVNS. Deletions cut 7 bases from V and 8 bases from J, with 18 bases between. The CDR3 nucleotides read TGTGCCAGCACCGTGGAGGATTGTTGGCACATTCAGTACTTC. Its translation: CASTVEDCWHIQYF.

This clonotype was seen only a few times. The V call is TRBV19, the J call TRBJ2-7; tentatively, D is TRBD1 or TRBD2 (5 bases each). The V end was cut by 3 bases, the J end by 5 bases, with 5 bases between. CDR3 size: 11 residues. Germline values: CDR1 LNHDA, CDR2 SQIVND (reference sequence). The CDR3 nucleotides are TGTGCCAGTAGTATGGGGGACGAGCAGTACGTC. Its translation is CASSMGDEQYV.

About this clonotype: The final CDR3 position lacks the conserved phenylalanine or tryptophan, pointing to a likely read error. The V gene is TRBV4-3, the J gene TRBJ2-2; 9 bases map to TRBD2. Germline V CDR1 and CDR2: LGHNA, YSLEER. This CDR3 region has 16 residues. Germline trimming cut 0 bases from V and 7 bases from J; bases unmatched to any gene: 6. The CDR3 loop is CASSQDGLAGNGELFC. CDR3 nucleotide sequence: TGCGCCAGCAGCCAAGATGGGCTAGCGGGGAACGGGGAGCTGTTTTGT.

In this sample, this clonotype turned up a few times. The gene calls are TRBV29-1 and TRBJ2-7, with a weak D call TRBD1 (6 bases). This CDR3 has 12 residues. The germline V gene encodes CDR1 SQVTM and CDR2 ANQGSEA. V lost 1 base and J 5 bases, leaving 9 bases between the germline ends. The CDR3 DNA is TGCAGCGTTGAAGGGACAGTAGACGAGCAGTACTTC. Translation: CSVEGTVDEQYF.

The table lists this clonotype with many counts. The chain uses TRBV29-1 and TRBJ2-3, with D unresolved. The ends were cut back, 0 bases at V and 0 bases at J, with 16 bases in the middle. The germline V gene encodes CDR1 SQVTM and CDR2 ANQGSEA. CDR3 length: 17 residues. CDR3 loop: CSVEDRVLPQSTDTQYF. Written as DNA, the CDR3 is TGCAGCGTTGAAGATAGGGTCCTTCCCCAGAGCACAGATACGCAGTATTTT.

This clonotype was detected only a few times. This chain uses TRBV7-9 with TRBJ2-7; 10 bases line up with TRBD1. The J segment lost 3 bases and the V segment lost 5 bases, leaving 10 bases of the junction unmatched. The CDR3 loop spans 16 amino acids. CDR1 and CDR2 from the germline V gene are SEHNR and FQNEAQ (reference sequence). Here the CDR3 DNA reads TGTGCCAGCAGCCTAGGGGGGGACAGGGGTGACTACGAGCAGTACTTC. Its translation is CASSLGGDRGDYEQYF.

At least ten counts were recorded for this clonotype. The chain recombines TRBV6-1 with TRBJ1-5; no clear D gene. Trimming shortened V by 6 bases and J by 0 bases, and 15 bases separated the two germline ends. Germline assignment: CDR1 MNHNS and CDR2 SASEGT. CDR3 size: 16 residues. The CDR3 nucleotides read TGTGCCAGCAGACCAAGACGGGCCTATAGCAATCAGCCCCAGCATTTT. This gives the protein CASRPRRAYSNQPQHF.